This T cell receptor (beta chain) was sequenced for a study of control samples from healthy donors and cancer patients. Sequencing used immunoSEQ multiplex PCR; TCRdb keeps in-frame clones, though not all of them. The profile shows about 13,000 clones, roughly three quarters of them singletons. The germline gives CDR1 MDHEN, CDR2 SYDVKM. Trimming cost V 5 bases and J 0 bases, with 8 bases left between them. The CDR3 has 14 amino acids. The sequenced sample was formalin-fixed, paraffin-embedded tissue. The receptor comes from a male donor with melanoma. The genes are TRBV28 and TRBJ1-5; D unclear. The CDR3 reads CASSLDNSNQPQHF. The CDR3, as DNA: TGTGCCAGCAGTCTCGACAATAGCAATCAGCCCCAGCATTTT. The full variable domain, with the rest looked up from reference TRBV28 and TRBJ1-5, is DVKVTQSSRYLVKRTGEKVFLECVQDMDHENMFWYRQDPGLGLRLIYFSYDVKMKEKGDIPEGYSVSREKKERFSLILESASTNQTSMYLCASSLDNSNQPQHFGDGTRLSIL.